The clone carrying this T cell receptor (beta chain) has just a few counts. Antigen unknown. This specimen belongs to a study of T cells after posttransplantation cyclophosphamide. Study outcomes and limitations: Later blood repertoires were often dominated by clones from the donor CD8+ memory compartment. After PTCy, TRB diversity resembled that of CNI/methotrexate controls. Tissue-infiltrating T cells from skin or gut overlapped little with blood T cells.

TCRdb's copy holds only in-frame clones and misses some; the assay was immunoSEQ multiplex PCR. Of fewer than 12,000 clones in the sample, about 89% were seen once. Treatment was busulfan-fludarabine conditioning, a marrow graft, and cyclophosphamide on days +3 and +4. Source: CD4+ T cells sorted from PBMCs, taken after allogeneic stem cell transplant with posttransplant cyclophosphamide. The receptor comes from a male patient aged 30 to 39 who received an allogeneic stem cell transplant from a related donor, was CMV-positive, and had acute GVHD only. Some T cells may be provided by the graft donor.

As DNA, the CDR3 is TGTGCCAGCAGCCGGAGACAGGTGAACACTGAAGCTTTCTTT. As protein: CASSRRQVNTEAFF. The rearrangement joins TRBV5-4 to TRBJ1-1; D is perhaps TRBD1 (6 bases). Germline loops: CDR1 SGHNT, CDR2 YYREEE (reference sequence). V lost 4 bases to trimming and J lost 0 bases, with 10 bases between them. CDR3 length equals 14 residues.